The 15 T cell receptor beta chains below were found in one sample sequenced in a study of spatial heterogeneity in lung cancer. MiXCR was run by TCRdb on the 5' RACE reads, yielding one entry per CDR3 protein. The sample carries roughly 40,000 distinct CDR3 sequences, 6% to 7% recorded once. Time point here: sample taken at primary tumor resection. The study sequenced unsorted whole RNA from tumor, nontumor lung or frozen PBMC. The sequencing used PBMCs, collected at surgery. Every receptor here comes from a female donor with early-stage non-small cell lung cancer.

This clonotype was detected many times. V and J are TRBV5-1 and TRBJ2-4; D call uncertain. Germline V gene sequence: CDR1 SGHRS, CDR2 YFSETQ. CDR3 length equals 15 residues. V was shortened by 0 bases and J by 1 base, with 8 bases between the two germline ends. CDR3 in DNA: TGCGCCAGCAGCTTGGTCACATCCGCCAAAAACATTCAGTACTTC. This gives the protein CASSLVTSAKNIQYF.

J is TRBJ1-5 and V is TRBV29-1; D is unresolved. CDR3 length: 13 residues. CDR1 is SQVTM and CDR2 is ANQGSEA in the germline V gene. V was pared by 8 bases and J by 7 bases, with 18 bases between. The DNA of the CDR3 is TGCAGCATTCTCCGGGGTTCCGACCAGCCCCAGCATTTT. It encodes CSILRGSDQPQHF.

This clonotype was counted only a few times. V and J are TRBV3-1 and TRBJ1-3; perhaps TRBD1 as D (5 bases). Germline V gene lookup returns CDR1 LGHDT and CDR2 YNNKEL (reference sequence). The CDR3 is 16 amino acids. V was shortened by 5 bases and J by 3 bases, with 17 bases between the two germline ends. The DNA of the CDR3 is TGTGCCAGCAGCGGAGACGGGACCCCAATTGGAAACACCATATATTTT. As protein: CASSGDGTPIGNTIYF.

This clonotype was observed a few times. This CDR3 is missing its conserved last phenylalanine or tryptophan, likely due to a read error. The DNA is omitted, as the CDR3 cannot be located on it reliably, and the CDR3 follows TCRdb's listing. This CDR3 reads CASSPAEGLAGDI. This chain uses TRBV27 with TRBJ2-3; no check of the table's D call, TRBD2, against the DNA was made. Germline assignment: CDR1 MNHEY and CDR2 SMNVEV (reference sequence). The CDR3 is 13 amino acids long, termini counted.

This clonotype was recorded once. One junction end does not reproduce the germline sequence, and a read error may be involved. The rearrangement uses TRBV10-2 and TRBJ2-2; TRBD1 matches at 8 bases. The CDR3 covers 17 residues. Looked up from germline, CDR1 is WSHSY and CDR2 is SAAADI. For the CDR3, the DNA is TGCGCCAGCAGTGTCACAGGGGGTATTAGGTACACCGGGGAGCTGTTTTTC. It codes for CASSVTGGIRYTGELFF.

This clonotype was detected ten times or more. CDR3 in DNA: TGTGCCAGCTCACCCACGATACAGGGTCTGATGAACACTGAAGCTTTCTTT. This encodes CASSPTIQGLMNTEAFF. The chain is built from TRBV18 and TRBJ1-1; D perhaps matches TRBD1 (6 bases). This CDR3 comprises 17 residues. Trimming shortened V by 3 bases and J by 0 bases, and 17 bases separated the two germline ends. CDR1 KGHSH and CDR2 LQKENI come from the germline V gene.

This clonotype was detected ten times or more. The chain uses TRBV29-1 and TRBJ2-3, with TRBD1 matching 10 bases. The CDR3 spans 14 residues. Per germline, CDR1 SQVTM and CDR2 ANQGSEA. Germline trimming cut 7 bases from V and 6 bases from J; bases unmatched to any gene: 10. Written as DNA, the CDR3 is TGCAGCGCATCTTGGACAGGGGGGACGGATACGCAGTATTTT. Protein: CSASWTGGTDTQYF.

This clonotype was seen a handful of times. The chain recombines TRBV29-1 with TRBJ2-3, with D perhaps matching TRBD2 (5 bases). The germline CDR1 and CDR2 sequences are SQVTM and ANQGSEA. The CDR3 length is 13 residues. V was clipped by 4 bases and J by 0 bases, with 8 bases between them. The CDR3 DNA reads TGCAGCGTTGTGGGCGGGAGCACAGATACGCAGTATTTT. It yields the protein CSVVGGSTDTQYF.

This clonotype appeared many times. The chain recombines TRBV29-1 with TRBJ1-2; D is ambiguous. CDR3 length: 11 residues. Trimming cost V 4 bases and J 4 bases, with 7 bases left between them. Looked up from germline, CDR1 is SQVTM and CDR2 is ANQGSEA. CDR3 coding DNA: TGCAGCGTTGGACACCTCTATGGCTACACCTTC. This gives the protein CSVGHLYGYTF.

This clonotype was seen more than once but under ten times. Here the CDR3 reads CASSGTGATGELFF. CDR3 in DNA: TGTGCCAGCAGCGGGACAGGGGCTACCGGGGAGCTGTTTTTT. The chain employs TRBV2 and TRBJ2-2; 10 nucleotides align to TRBD1. This CDR3 region has 14 residues. V lost 6 bases and J lost 5; bases outside the gene matches: 3. The germline V gene encodes CDR1 SNHLY and CDR2 FYNNEI.

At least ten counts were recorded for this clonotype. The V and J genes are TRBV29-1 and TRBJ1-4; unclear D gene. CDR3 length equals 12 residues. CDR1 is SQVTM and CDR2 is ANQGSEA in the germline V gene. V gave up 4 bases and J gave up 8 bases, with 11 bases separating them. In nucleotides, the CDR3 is TGCAGCGTTGTGAGTGGAGGGGAAAAACTGTTTTTT. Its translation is CSVVSGGEKLFF.

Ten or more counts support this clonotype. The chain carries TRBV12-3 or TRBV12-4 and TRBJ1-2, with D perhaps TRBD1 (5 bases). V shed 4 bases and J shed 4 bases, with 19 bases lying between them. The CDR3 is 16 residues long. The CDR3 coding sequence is TGTGCCAGCAGTTACACCGAACAGGAGGCTACCTATGGCTACACCTTC. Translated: CASSYTEQEATYGYTF.

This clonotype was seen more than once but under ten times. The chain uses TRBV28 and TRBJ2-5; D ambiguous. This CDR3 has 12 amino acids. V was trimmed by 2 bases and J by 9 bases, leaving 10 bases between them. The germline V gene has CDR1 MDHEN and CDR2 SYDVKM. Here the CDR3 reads CASSLDVRAQYF. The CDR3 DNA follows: TGTGCCAGCAGTTTAGATGTAAGGGCCCAGTACTTC.

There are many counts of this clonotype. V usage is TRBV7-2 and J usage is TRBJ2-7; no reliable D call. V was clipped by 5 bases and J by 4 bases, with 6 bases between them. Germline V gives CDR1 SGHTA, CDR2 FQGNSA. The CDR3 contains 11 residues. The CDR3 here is CASSQRYEQYF. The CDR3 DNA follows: TGTGCCAGCAGCCAGAGGTACGAGCAGTACTTC. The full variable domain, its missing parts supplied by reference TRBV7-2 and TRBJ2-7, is GAGVSQSPSNKVTEKGKDVELRCDPISGHTALYWYRQSLGQGLEFLIYFQGNSAPDKSGLPSDRFSAERTGGSVSTLTIQRTQQEDSAVYLCASSQRYEQYFGPGTRLTVT.

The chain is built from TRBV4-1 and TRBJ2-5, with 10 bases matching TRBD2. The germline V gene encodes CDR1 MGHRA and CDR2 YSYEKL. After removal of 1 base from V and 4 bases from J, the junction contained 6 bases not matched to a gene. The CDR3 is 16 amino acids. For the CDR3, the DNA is TGCGCCAGCAGCCAAGGGGTAGCGGGGGGCGGAGAGACCCAGTACTTC. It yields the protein CASSQGVAGGGETQYF.